The rows below give T cell receptor beta chains drawn from one sample of a study of blood T cell repertoires in COVID-19. Only in-frame clones appear in the TCRdb table, and some are missing; sequencing was by immunoSEQ multiplex PCR. Altogether about 110,000 clones are present, about 84% being singletons, with the ten largest covering roughly 13%. The sequenced material came from peripheral blood. These receptors originate from a woman between 55 and 75 years old with acute or convalescent COVID-19. CDR3s include the opening cysteine and the closing phenylalanine or tryptophan. Fields, in order: V gene, clone size, D gene, J gene, CDR3 DNA, CDR3 protein. The D gene is left open where the match is weak. A row's size may be missing; if present it is once, few, many or a size class.

>TRBV7-2|few|TRBD1|TRBJ1-4
TGTGCCAGCAGCTTAGTCCAGGGGGCCAAAGAGAGGATTTTT
CASSLVQGAKERIF
>TRBV2|NA|TRBD1|TRBJ2-5
TGTGCCAGCAGTTGGACAGGGGGCAGTGGAGAGACCCAGTACTTC
CASSWTGGSGETQYF
>TRBV27|once|NA|TRBJ1-2
TGTGCCAGCAGGGGAGGGACGGTTAACTATGGCTACACCTTC
CASRGGTVNYGYTF
>TRBV7-7|NA|NA|TRBJ2-1
TGTGCTAGCACCGGAGGCGGGGAGCAGTTCTTC
CASTGGGEQFF
>TRBV2|NA|TRBD2|TRBJ2-2
TGTGCCAGCTCTGAGAGGGCACCCGGGGGGGCGTGGGCCGGGGAGCTGTTTTTT
CASSERAPGGAWAGELFF
>TRBV15|NA|TRBD1|TRBJ2-6
TGTGCCACCAGCAGCGCCGGGACAGGGTTCCTCTCTGGGGCCAACGTCCTGACTTTC
CATSSAGTGFLSGANVLTF
>TRBV2|NA|NA|TRBJ1-1
TGTGCCAGTCAGCCGGGACATACGAACACTGAAGCTTTCTTT
CASQPGHTNTEAFF
>TRBV2|NA|NA|TRBJ2-7
TGTGCCAGCGTTACGGGAAGCTCCTACGAGCAGTACTTC
CASVTGSSYEQYF
>TRBV5-1|NA|TRBD1|TRBJ1-4
TGCGCCAGCAGCGATGACAGGGGCGATGAAAAACTGTTTTTT
CASSDDRGDEKLFF
>TRBV5-6|NA|TRBD1|TRBJ1-1
TGTGCCAGCAGCCGCTTCCCCGGACAGGGTATCACTGAAGCTTTCTTT
CASSRFPGQGITEAFF
>TRBV7-9|NA|NA|TRBJ1-5
TGTGCCAGCAGCTTAGACGGCGGATATCAGCCCCAGCATTTT
CASSLDGGYQPQHF
>TRBV28|NA|NA|TRBJ1-2
TGTGCCAGCAGTTTAGTGGGACAAGCCTATGGCTACACCTTC
CASSLVGQAYGYTF
>TRBV6-6|NA|TRBD2|TRBJ2-7
TGTGCCAGCAGTGGGCTGAGCGGGGGGATGCGGGTCGAGCAGTACTTC
CASSGLSGGMRVEQYF
>TRBV6-6|NA|NA|TRBJ1-5
TGTGCCAGCACCCCACAGAGAGACGACCAGCCCCAGCATTTT
CASTPQRDDQPQHF
>TRBV7-3|NA|TRBD2|TRBJ2-1
TGTGCCAGCAGCTTAGGCGGGAGTCTCTTTGCCAATGAGCAGTTCTTC
CASSLGGSLFANEQFF
>TRBV4-2|NA|NA|TRBJ2-6
TGTGCCAGCAGCCAAGTCGGAAGAGGTAACTCTGGGGCCAACGTCCTGACTTTC
CASSQVGRGNSGANVLTF
>TRBV9|NA|NA|TRBJ1-1
TGTGCCAGCAGCCAGACATACCGTGGAGGGAACACTGAAGCTTTCTTT
CASSQTYRGGNTEAFF
>TRBV30|NA|NA|TRBJ1-3
TGTGCCTGGAGTGTAGGTGGCGCAGGGGGAAACACCATATATTTT
CAWSVGGAGGNTIYF
>TRBV12-3/TRBV12-4|NA|NA|TRBJ1-2
TGTGCCAGCAGTTTACAAGACAGCTATGGCTACACCTTC
CASSLQDSYGYTF
>TRBV7-8|NA|TRBD2|TRBJ2-3
TGTGCCAGCAGCATGGGACTAGCGGCCTCCACAGATACGCAGTATTTT
CASSMGLAASTDTQYF
>TRBV11-2|NA|NA|TRBJ1-5
TGTGCCAGCAGCTTAGATGGGCAGGGGCATCAGCCCCAGCATTTT
CASSLDGQGHQPQHF
>TRBV2|NA|NA|TRBJ2-1
TGTGCCAGCAGCCTATACAATGAGCAGTTCTTC
CASSLYNEQFF
>TRBV7-6|NA|NA|TRBJ2-5
TGTGCCAGCAGCTTAAACCCGGAGGGCCGGGAGACCCAGTACTTC
CASSLNPEGRETQYF
>TRBV27|NA|NA|TRBJ2-7
TGTGCCAGCAGTTTAGTCCCGACGGGGTTCTACGAGCAGTACTTC
CASSLVPTGFYEQYF
>TRBV19|NA|TRBD1|TRBJ1-1
TGTGCCAGTAGTGCTCAGGACAGGGGGCGGACTGAAGCTTTCTTT
CASSAQDRGRTEAFF